This T cell receptor beta chain was sequenced in a study of cytomegalovirus exposure and HLA in healthy donors. Findings and caveats of the study: Per a later analysis, fewer than 20,000 TCR beta sequences showed association with HLA alleles at 0.05 false discovery rate. In a later analysis, parvovirus B19, influenza, CMV and Epstein-Barr virus appeared linked to several top co-occurrence clusters.

Primers: 60 Vbeta forward and 13 Jbeta reverse. Sequencing was performed with immunoSEQ multiplex PCR; in TCRdb, only in-frame clones are kept and a portion is missing. This table has 150,000 to 200,000 clones, approximately 80% appearing once. This CDR3 has 13 residues. The V gene lost 0 bases and the J gene lost 12 bases, with 15 bases spanning the gap. The germline gives CDR1 SNHLY, CDR2 FYNNEI. About this clone: The antigen is undetermined.

Each donor was nominally healthy when sampled (though unrecorded immune exposures were likely). The source is a male donor in good health and CMV-seronegative. V and J are TRBV2 and TRBJ2-7; possible D gene TRBD1, 5 bases. Sequenced: PBMCs. DNA for the CDR3: TGTGCCAGCAGTGAAGCTCAGGGCCGACCTAGGTACTTC. Its protein product is CASSEAQGRPRYF.